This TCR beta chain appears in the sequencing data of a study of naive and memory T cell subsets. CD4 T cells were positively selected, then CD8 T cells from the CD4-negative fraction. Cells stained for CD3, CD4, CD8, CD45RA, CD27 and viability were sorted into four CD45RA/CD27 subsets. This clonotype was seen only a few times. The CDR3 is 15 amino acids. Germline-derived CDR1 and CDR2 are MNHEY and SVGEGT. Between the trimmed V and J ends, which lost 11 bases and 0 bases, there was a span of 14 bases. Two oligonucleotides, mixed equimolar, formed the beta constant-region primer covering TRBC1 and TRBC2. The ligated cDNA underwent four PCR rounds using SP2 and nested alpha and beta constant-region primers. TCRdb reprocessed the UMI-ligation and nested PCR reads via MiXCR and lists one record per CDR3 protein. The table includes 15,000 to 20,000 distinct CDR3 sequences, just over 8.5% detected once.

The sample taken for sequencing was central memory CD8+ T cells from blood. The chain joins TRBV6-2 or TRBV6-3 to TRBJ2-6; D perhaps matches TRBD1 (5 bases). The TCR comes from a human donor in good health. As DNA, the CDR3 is TGTGCCGCCAGGGCCGGGCCCTCTGGGGCCAACGTCCTGACTTTC. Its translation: CAARAGPSGANVLTF.